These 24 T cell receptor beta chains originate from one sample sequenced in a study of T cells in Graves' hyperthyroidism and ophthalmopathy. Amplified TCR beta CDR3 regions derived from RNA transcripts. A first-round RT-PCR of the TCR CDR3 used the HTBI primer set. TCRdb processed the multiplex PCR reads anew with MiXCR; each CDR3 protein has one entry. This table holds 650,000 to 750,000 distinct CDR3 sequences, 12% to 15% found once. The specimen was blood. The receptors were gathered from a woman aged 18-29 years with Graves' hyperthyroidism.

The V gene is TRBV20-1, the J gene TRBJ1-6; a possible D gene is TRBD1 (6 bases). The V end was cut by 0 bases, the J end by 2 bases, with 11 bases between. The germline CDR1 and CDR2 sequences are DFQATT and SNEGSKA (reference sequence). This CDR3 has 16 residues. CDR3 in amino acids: CSARDRGGTYNSPLHF. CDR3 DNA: TGCAGTGCTAGAGATCGTGGGGGCACCTATAATTCACCCCTCCACTTT.

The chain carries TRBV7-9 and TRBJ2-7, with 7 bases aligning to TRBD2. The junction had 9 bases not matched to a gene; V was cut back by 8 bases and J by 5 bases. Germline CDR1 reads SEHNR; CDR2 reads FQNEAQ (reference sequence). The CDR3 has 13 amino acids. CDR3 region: CASSAQGGDEQYF. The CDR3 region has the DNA TGTGCCAGCTCCGCGCAGGGAGGGGACGAGCAGTACTTC. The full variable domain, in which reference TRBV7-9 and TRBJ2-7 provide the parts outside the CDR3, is DTGVSQNPRHKITKRGQNVTFRCDPISEHNRLYWYRQTLGQGPEFLTYFQNEAQLEKSRLLSDRFSAERPKGSFSTLEIQRTEQGDSAMYLCASSAQGGDEQYFGPGTRLTVT.

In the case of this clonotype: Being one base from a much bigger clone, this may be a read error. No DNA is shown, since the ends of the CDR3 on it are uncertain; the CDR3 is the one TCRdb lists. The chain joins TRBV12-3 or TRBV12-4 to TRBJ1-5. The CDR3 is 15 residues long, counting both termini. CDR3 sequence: CASSFGHGSNQPHHF.

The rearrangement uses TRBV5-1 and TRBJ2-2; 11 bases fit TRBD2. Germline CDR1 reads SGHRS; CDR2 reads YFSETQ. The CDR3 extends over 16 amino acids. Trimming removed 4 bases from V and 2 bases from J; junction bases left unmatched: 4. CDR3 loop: CASSPTSGSNTGELFF. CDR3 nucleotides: TGCGCCAGCAGCCCAACTAGCGGGAGTAACACCGGGGAGCTGTTTTTT.

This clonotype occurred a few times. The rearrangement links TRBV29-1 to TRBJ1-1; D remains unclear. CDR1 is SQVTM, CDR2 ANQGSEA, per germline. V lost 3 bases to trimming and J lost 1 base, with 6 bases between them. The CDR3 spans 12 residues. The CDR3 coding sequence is TGCAGCGTTGATCCGGCGAACACTGAAGCTTTCTTT. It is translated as CSVDPANTEAFF.

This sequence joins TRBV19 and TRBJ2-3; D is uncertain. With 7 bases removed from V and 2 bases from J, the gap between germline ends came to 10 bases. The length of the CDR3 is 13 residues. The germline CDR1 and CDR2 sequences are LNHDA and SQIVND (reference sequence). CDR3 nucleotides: TGTGCCAGTAAATTTTCGGCCACAGATACGCAGTATTTT. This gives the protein CASKFSATDTQYF. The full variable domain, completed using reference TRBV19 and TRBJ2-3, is DGGITQSPKYLFRKEGQNVTLSCEQNLNHDAMYWYRQDPGQGLRLIYYSQIVNDFQKGDIAEGYSVSREKKESFPLTVTSAQKNPTAFYLCASKFSATDTQYFGPGTRLTVL.

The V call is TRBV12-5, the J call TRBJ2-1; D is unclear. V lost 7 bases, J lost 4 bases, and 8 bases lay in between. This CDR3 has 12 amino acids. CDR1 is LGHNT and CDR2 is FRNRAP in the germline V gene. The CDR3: CASAIGYNEQFF. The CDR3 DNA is TGTGCTAGTGCGATCGGGTACAATGAGCAGTTCTTC.

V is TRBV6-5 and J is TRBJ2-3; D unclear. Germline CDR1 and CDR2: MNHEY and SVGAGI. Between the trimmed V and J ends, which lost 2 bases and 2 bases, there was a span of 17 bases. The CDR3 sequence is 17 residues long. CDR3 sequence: CASSYRNPTFSTDTQYF. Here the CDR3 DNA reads TGTGCCAGCAGTTACCGGAACCCAACATTTTCCACAGATACGCAGTATTTT.

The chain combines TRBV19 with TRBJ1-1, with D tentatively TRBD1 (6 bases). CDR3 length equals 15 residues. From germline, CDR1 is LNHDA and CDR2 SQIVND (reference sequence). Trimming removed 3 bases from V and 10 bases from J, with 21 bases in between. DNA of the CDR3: TGTGCCAGTAGTATCTTTTGGGGGGCGCGAACCCCAGCTTTCTTT. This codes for CASSIFWGARTPAFF.

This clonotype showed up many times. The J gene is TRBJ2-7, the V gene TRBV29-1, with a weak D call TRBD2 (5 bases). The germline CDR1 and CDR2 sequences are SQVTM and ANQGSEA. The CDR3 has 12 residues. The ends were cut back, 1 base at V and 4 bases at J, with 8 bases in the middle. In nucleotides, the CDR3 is TGCAGCGTTGAAGTAGCGACTTACGAGCAGTACTTC. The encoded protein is CSVEVATYEQYF.

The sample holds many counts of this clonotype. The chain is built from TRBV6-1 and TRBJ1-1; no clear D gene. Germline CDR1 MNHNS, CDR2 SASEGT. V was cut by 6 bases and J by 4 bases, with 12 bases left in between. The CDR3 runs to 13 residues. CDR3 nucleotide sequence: TGTGCCAGCAGCCGTCGACGGGGCACTGAAGCTTTCTTT. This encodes CASSRRRGTEAFF.

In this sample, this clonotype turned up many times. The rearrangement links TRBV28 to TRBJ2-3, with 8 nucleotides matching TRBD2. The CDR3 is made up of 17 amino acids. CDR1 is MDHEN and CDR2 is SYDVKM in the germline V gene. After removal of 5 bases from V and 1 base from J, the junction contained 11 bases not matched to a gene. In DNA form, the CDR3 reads TGTGCCAGCAGTCCCCCTCTCGGGACTAGACGCACAGATACGCAGTATTTT. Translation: CASSPPLGTRRTDTQYF.

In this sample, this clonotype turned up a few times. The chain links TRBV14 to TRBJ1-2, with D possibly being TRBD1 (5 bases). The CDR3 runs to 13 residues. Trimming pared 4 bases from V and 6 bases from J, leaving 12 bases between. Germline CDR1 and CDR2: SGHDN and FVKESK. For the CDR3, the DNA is TGTGCCAGCAGCCCCAGGGTTGCGGATGGCTACACCTTC. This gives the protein CASSPRVADGYTF.

The CDR3 reads CAWSVPLGAFF. The CDR3 coding sequence is TGTGCCTGGAGTGTACCCCTTGGAGCTTTCTTT. The chain has TRBV30 and TRBJ1-1, with D unresolved. V was clipped by 0 bases and J by 10 bases, with 9 bases between them. Germline V gene lookup returns CDR1 GTSNPN and CDR2 SVGIG (reference sequence). The CDR3 covers 11 residues.

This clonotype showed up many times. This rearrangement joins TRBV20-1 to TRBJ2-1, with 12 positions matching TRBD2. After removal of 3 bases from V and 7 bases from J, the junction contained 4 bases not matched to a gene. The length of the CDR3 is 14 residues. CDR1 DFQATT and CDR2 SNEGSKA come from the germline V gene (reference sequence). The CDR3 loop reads CSARTSGSRNEQFF. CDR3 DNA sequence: TGCAGTGCTAGGACTAGCGGGAGTAGAAATGAGCAGTTCTTC.

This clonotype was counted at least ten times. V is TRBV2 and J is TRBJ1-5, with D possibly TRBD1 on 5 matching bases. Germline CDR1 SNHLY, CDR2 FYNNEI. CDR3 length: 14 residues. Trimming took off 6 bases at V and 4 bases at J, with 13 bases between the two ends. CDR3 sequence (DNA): TGTGCCAGCAGAGCCGGGACTCAGAATCAGCCCCAGCATTTT. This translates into CASRAGTQNQPQHF.

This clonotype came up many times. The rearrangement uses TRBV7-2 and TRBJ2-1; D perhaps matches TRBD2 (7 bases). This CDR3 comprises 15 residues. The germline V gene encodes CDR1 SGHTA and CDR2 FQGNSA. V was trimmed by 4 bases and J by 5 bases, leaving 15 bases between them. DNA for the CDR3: TGTGCCAGCAGCTATTCGGGGGGCGCAAACAATGAGCAGTTCTTC. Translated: CASSYSGGANNEQFF. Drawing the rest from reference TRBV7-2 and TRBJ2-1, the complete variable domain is GAGVSQSPSNKVTEKGKDVELRCDPISGHTALYWYRQSLGQGLEFLIYFQGNSAPDKSGLPSDRFSAERTGGSVSTLTIQRTQQEDSAVYLCASSYSGGANNEQFFGPGTRLTVL.

In nucleotides, the CDR3 is TGTGCCAGCCAGGCGAGGGGTATCTCTGGAAACACCATATATTTT. This gives the protein CASQARGISGNTIYF. The V and J genes are TRBV6-2 or TRBV6-3 and TRBJ1-3; D is possibly TRBD1 (5 bases). This CDR3 is built from 15 residues. The germline CDR1 and CDR2 sequences are MNHEY and SVGEGT. V was shortened by 8 bases and J by 0 bases, with 14 bases between the two germline ends.

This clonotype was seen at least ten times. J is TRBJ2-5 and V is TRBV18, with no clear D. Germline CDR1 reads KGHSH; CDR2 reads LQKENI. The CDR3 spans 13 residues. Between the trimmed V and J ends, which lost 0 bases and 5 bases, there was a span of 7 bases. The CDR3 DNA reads TGTGCCAGCTCACCACCGGGTCCGGAGACCCAGTACTTC. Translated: CASSPPGPETQYF.

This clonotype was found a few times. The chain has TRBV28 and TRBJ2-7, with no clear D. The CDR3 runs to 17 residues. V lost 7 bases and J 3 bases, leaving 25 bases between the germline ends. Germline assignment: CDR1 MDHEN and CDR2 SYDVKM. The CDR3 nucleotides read TGTGCCAGCACCGCTATCACCCAGGTCTATTCCTTCTACGAGCAGTACTTC. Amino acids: CASTAITQVYSFYEQYF.

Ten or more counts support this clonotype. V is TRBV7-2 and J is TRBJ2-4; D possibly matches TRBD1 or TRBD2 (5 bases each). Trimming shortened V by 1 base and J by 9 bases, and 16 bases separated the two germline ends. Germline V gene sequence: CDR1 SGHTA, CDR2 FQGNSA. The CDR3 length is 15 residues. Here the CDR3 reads CASSLEGRGLVIQYF. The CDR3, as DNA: TGTGCCAGCAGCTTAGAGGGGAGAGGGCTGGTCATTCAGTACTTC.

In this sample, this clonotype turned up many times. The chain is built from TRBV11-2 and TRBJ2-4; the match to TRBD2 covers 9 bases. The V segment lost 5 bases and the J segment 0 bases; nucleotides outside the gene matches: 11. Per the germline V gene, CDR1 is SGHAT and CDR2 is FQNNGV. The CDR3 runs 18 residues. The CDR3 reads CASSTVRSGRPAKNIQYF. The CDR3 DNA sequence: TGTGCCAGCAGCACAGTTCGTAGCGGGAGACCAGCCAAAAACATTCAGTACTTC.

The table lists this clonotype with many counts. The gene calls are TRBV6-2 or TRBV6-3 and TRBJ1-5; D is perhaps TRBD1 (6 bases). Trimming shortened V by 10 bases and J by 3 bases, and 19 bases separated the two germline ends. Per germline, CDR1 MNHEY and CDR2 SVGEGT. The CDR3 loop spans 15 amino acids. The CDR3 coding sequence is TGTGCCACCTTAGAGGGGGGGGCCGTCAATCAGCCCCAGCATTTT. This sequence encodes CATLEGGAVNQPQHF.

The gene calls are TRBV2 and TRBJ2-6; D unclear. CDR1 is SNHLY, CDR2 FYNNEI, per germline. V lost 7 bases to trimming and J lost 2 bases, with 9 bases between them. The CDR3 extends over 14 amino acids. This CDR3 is CASTPKAGANVLTF. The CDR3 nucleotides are TGTGCCAGCACCCCGAAAGCTGGGGCCAACGTCCTGACTTTC.